The T cell receptor beta chain under discussion was sequenced for a study of regulatory T cells in long-lasting Graves disease. In the case of this clonotype: Mismatch with germline at one junction end may stem from a read error.

Investigators prepared the TCR beta libraries by applying iRepertoire HTBI primers and Arm-PCR of CDR3 regions. TCRdb ran MiXCR on the multiplex PCR reads and lists one entry per CDR3 protein. The repertoire holds hundreds of thousands of distinct CDR3 sequences, with approximately 15% as singletons. Looked up from germline, CDR1 is LGHDT and CDR2 is YNNKEL (reference sequence). The CDR3 spans 16 residues. Time point meaning: newly diagnosed GD, antithyroid drugs for less than 3 months. The TCR library was prepared using RNA isolated from PBMCs. Another study also made use of these data, one on T cells in Graves' hyperthyroidism and ophthalmopathy. This second report adds: The TCR CDR3 was amplified in a first-round RT-PCR using the HTBI primer set.

The rearrangement joins TRBV3-1 to TRBJ1-4; a possible D gene is TRBD1 (5 bases). The receptor's source is a woman in her thirties with Graves disease. Sample: peripheral blood mononuclear cells (PBMCs), taken at new diagnosis, from a patient treated with antithyroid drugs. The CDR3 is CASNQEGGGGVEKLFF. CDR3 coding DNA: TGTGCCAGCAACCAAGAAGGCGGGGGGGGAGTCGAAAAACTGTTTTTT.